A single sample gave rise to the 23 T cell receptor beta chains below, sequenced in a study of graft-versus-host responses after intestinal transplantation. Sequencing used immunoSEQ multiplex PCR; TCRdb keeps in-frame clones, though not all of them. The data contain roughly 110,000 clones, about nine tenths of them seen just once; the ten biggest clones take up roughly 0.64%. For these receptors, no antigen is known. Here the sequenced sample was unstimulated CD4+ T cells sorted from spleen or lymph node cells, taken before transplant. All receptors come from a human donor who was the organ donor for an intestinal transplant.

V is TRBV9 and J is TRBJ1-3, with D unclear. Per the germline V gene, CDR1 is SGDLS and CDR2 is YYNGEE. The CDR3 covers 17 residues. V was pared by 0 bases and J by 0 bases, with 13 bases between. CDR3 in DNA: TGTGCCAGCAGCGTAGGAGACTCCCGAAACTCTGGAAACACCATATATTTT. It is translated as CASSVGDSRNSGNTIYF.

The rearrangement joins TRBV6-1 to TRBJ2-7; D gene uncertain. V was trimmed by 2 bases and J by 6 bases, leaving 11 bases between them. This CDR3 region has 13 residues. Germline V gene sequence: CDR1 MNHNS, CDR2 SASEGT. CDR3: CASSEIRRSEQYF. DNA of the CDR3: TGTGCCAGCAGTGAAATCCGACGGAGCGAGCAGTACTTC.

The CDR3, as DNA: TGTGCCACCAGGTGGGGGGTGAACACTGAAGCTTTCTTT. The encoded protein is CATRWGVNTEAFF. The chain recombines TRBV10-3 with TRBJ1-1; the D gene is possibly TRBD1 (5 bases). The ends were cut back, 10 bases at V and 0 bases at J, with 12 bases in the middle. The CDR3 totals 13 residues. Per germline, CDR1 ENHRY and CDR2 SYGVKD.

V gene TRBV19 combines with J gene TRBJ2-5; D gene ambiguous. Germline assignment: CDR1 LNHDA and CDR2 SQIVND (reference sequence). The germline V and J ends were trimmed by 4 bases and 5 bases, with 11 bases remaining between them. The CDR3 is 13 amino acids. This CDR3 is CASSSTGGETQYF. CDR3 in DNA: TGTGCCAGTAGTAGTACGGGTGGGGAGACCCAGTACTTC.

The CDR3 reads CASSQGGTSGHDTQYF. CDR3 DNA sequence: TGCGCCAGCAGCCAAGGAGGGACTAGCGGGCACGATACGCAGTATTTT. The chain links TRBV4-1 to TRBJ2-3; 12 bases map to TRBD2. Per germline, CDR1 MGHRA and CDR2 YSYEKL. Trimming removed 1 base from V and 6 bases from J; junction bases left unmatched: 5. This CDR3 comprises 16 residues.

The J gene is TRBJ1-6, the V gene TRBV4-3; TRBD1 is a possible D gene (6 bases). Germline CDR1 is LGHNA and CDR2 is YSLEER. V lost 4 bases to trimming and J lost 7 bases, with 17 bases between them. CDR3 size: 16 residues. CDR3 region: CASSRRVEGVNSPLHF. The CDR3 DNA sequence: TGCGCCAGCAGCCGTCGGGTGGAGGGGGTAAATTCACCCCTCCACTTT.

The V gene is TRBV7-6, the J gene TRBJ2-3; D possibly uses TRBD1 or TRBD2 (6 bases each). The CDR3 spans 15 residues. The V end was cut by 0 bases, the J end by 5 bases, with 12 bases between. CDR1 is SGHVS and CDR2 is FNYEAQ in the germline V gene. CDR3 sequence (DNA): TGTGCCAGCAGCTTAGCGGGGGGCGAGGGAGATACGCAGTATTTT. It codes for CASSLAGGEGDTQYF.

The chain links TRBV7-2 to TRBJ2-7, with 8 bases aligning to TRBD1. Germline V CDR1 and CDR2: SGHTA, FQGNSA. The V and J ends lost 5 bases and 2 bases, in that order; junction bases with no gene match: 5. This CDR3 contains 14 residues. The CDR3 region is CASSRDRGAYEQYF. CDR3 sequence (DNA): TGTGCCAGCAGCCGAGACAGGGGTGCCTACGAGCAGTACTTC.

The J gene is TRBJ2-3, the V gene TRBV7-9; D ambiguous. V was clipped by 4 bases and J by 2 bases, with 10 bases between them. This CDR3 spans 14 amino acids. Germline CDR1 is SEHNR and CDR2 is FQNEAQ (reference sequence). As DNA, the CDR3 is TGTGCCAGCAGCTCCCGTTCGGTCACAGATACGCAGTATTTT. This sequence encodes CASSSRSVTDTQYF.

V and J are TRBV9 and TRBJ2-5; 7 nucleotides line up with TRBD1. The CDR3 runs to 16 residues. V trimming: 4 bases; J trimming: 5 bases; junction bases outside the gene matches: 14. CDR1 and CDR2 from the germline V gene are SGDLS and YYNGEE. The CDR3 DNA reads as TGTGCCAGCAGCTCAGGAGTAGGGGGCCGAGGGGAGACCCAGTACTTC. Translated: CASSSGVGGRGETQYF.

The CDR3 DNA reads TGTGCCAGCAGCCGTCTAGCGAACACCGGGGAGCTGTTTTTT. It specifies CASSRLANTGELFF. The chain joins TRBV5-5 to TRBJ2-2, with D unresolved. The germline CDR1 and CDR2 sequences are SGHKS and YYEKEE (reference sequence). V was shortened by 4 bases and J by 0 bases, with 7 bases between the two germline ends. The CDR3 has 14 residues.

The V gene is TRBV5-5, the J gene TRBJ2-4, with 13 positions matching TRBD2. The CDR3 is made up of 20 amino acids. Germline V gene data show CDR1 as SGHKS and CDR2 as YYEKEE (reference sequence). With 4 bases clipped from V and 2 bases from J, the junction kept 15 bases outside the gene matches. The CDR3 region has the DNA TGTGCCAGCAGCCCTCGGACTAGCGGGGGAGTTGATCTTACCAAAAACATTCAGTACTTC. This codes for CASSPRTSGGVDLTKNIQYF. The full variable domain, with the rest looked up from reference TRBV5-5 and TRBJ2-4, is DAGVTQSPTHLIKTRGQQVTLRCSPISGHKSVSWYQQVLGQGPQFIFQYYEKEERGRGNFPDRFSARQFPNYSSELNVNALLLGDSALYLCASSPRTSGGVDLTKNIQYFGAGTRLSVL.

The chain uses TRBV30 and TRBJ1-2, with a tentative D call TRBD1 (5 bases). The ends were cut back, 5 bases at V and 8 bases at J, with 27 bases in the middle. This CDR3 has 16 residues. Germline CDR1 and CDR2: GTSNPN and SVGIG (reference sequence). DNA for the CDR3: TGTGCCTGGGGGACCAGAGCCCTAGTAAAGGGGAAGGGCTACACCTTC. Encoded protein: CAWGTRALVKGKGYTF.

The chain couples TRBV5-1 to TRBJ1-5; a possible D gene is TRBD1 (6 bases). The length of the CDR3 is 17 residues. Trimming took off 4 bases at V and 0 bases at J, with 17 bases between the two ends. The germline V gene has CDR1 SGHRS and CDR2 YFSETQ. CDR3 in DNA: TGCGCCAGCAGCCACTCAACAGGGTCTAATAGCAATCAGCCCCAGCATTTT. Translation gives CASSHSTGSNSNQPQHF.

CDR3 protein: CASTDAGDGGYTF. The CDR3 DNA is TGTGCCAGCACCGACGCAGGCGACGGGGGCTACACCTTC. The chain is built from TRBV5-6 and TRBJ1-2; no reliable D call. CDR1 is SGHDT and CDR2 is YYEEEE in the germline V gene. The V end was cut by 6 bases, the J end by 8 bases, with 17 bases between. The CDR3 is 13 amino acids.

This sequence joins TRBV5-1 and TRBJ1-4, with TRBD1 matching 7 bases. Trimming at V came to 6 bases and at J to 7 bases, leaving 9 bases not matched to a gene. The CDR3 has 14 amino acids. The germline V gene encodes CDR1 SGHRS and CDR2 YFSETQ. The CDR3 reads CASTLRPGGEKLFF. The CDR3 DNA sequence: TGCGCCAGCACCCTCAGGCCAGGGGGTGAAAAACTGTTTTTT.

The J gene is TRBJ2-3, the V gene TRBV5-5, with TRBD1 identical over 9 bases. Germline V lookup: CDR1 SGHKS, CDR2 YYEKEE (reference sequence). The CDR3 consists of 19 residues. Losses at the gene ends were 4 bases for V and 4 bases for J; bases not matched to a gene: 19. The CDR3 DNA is TGTGCCAGCAGCCACCAAGGGTCTGGGGTACAGGGGGCCTCAGATACGCAGTATTTT. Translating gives CASSHQGSGVQGASDTQYF.

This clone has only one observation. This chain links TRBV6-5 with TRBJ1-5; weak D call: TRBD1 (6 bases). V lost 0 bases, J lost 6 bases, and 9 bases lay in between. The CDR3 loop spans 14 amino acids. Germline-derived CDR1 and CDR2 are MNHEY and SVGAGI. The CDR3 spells CASSYSLGAQPQHF. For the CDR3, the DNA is TGTGCCAGCAGTTACTCGTTGGGGGCTCAGCCCCAGCATTTT.

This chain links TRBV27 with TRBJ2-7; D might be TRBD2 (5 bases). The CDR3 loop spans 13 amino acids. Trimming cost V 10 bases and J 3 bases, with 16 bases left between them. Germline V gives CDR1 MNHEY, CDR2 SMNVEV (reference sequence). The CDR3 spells CATRIGESYEQYF. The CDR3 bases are TGTGCCACCAGAATCGGGGAAAGCTACGAGCAGTACTTC.

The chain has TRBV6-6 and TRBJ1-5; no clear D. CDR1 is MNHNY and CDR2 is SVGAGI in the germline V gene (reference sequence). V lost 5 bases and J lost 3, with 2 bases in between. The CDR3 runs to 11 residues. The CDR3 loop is CASSDNQPQHF. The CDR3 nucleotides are TGTGCCAGCAGTGACAATCAGCCCCAGCATTTT.

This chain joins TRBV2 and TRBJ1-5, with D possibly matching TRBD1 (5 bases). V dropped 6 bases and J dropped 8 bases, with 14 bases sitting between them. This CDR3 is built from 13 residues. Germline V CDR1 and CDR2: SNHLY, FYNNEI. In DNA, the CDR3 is TGTGCCAGCAGGGAAACGGACATTAAGCCCCAGCATTTT. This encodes CASRETDIKPQHF.

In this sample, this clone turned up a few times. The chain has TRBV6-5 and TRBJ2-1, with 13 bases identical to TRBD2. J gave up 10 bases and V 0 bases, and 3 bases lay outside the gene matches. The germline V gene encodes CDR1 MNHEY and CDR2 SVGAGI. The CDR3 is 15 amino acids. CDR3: CASSYSGLAGEEQFF. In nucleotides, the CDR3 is TGTGCCAGCAGTTACTCAGGACTAGCGGGGGAAGAGCAGTTCTTC.

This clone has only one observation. CDR3: CASSPDSLQFF. The CDR3 nucleotides are TGTGCCAGCAGCCCGGACAGTTTACAGTTCTTC. This chain joins TRBV28 and TRBJ2-1; D perhaps matches TRBD1 (6 bases). The CDR3 length is 11 residues. The germline V and J ends were trimmed by 6 bases and 13 bases, with 13 bases remaining between them. Germline CDR1 and CDR2: MDHEN and SYDVKM.